The rows below give T cell receptor beta chains drawn from one sample of a study of blood T cell repertoires in COVID-19. Some clones are missing from TCRdb's copy, which holds only in-frame ones; the method was immunoSEQ multiplex PCR. The sample includes 240,000 or so clones, roughly 86% of them seen just once. The sequenced sample consisted of peripheral blood. These receptors were collected from a woman aged 30 to 39 with acute or convalescent COVID-19. Each CDR3 is given with its conserved first and last residue. The D gene is left open where the match is weak. Clone size is given for some rows only: seen once, a few or many times, or a class if the clone is expanded.

15	TRBV18	TRBJ1-1	.	.	TGTGCCAGCTCACCGAGACAGGCGGAGAACACTGAAGCTTTCTTT	CASSPRQAENTEAFF
14	TRBV2	TRBJ2-7	.	TRBD2	TGTGCCAGCACCCAGGTACTAGCGGATTACGAGCAGTACTTC	CASTQVLADYEQYF
16	TRBV6-5	TRBJ1-5	.	.	TGTGCCAGCAGTTCACCATGGAGGGATATCGATCAGCCCCAGCATTTT	CASSSPWRDIDQPQHF
14	TRBV24-1	TRBJ2-2	once	TRBD1	TGTGCCACCAGTGACACGACAGGGGCCGGGGAGCTGTTTTTT	CATSDTTGAGELFF
13	TRBV19	TRBJ2-2	.	.	TGTGCCAGTAGTGCGTTCGTCCCTGGGGAGCTGTTTTTT	CASSAFVPGELFF
13	TRBV29-1	TRBJ1-1	.	TRBD1	TGCAGCGTTCAGGGGGCGCAAAGAACTGAAGCTTTCTTT	CSVQGAQRTEAFF
14	TRBV2	TRBJ2-3	.	.	TGTGCCAGCATGACTAGCAGGGGTGGTAGTACGCAGTATTTT	CASMTSRGGSTQYF
15	TRBV7-6	TRBJ2-7	.	TRBD2	TGTGCCAGCAGCCCTCGGGCCACGGGGGGTCACGAGCAGTACTTC	CASSPRATGGHEQYF
12	TRBV6-5	TRBJ2-5	.	.	TGTGCCAGCTTGGGAGGAGGAGAGACCCAGTACTTC	CASLGGGETQYF
18	TRBV7-2	TRBJ2-2	.	TRBD2	TGTGCCAGCAGCCTACAACCAACTAGCGGGGCGAACACCGGGGAGCTGTTTTTT	CASSLQPTSGANTGELFF
18	TRBV10-3	TRBJ2-1	.	TRBD2	TGTGCCATCAGTGATAGGGGAGCTAGCGGGAGTATTCTAAATGAGCAGTTCTTC	CAISDRGASGSILNEQFF
15	TRBV2	TRBJ2-1	.	TRBD2	TGTGCCAGCAGTCCCGGACTAGCGGGAGTTTGGTTGGAGTTCTTC	CASSPGLAGVWLEFF
13	TRBV19	TRBJ1-5	.	.	TGTGCCAGTAATCAGGGTACAATTCAGCCCCAGCATTTT	CASNQGTIQPQHF
15	TRBV7-2	TRBJ2-7	.	TRBD2	TGTGCCAGCAGCTCGAATCCGGGACTAGCGTACGAGCAGTACTTC	CASSSNPGLAYEQYF
16	TRBV21-1	TRBJ1-5	once	.	TGTGCCAGCAGCGCAAAGACAGGGGCGGGCAATCAGCCCCAGCATTTT	CASSAKTGAGNQPQHF
14	TRBV11-2	TRBJ2-7	.	TRBD1	TGTGCCAGCAGCCCTCAGGCAGGGGGCTACGAGCAGTACTTC	CASSPQAGGYEQYF
14	TRBV6-2/TRBV6-3	TRBJ2-7	.	.	TGTGCCAGCAGCCAAAACGACAGCCCCCACGAGCAGTACTTC	CASSQNDSPHEQYF
15	TRBV7-2	TRBJ1-1	.	TRBD1	TGTGCCAGCAGCTCTGAGACAGGGCCGCACACTGAAGCTTTCTTT	CASSSETGPHTEAFF
14	TRBV25-1	TRBJ1-2	few	TRBD1	TGTGCCATATCCGGGACAGGGCCTAGCTATGGCTACACCTTC	CAISGTGPSYGYTF
15	TRBV11-2	TRBJ2-7	.	TRBD2	TGTGCCAGCAGCTTAAGGAGCGGGAGTAGAAACGAGCAGTACTTC	CASSLRSGSRNEQYF
14	TRBV29-1	TRBJ2-5	.	TRBD2	TGCAGCGTCGGATTAGCGGGAGGTGGAGAGACCCAGTACTTC	CSVGLAGGGETQYF
14	TRBV10-3	TRBJ1-2	.	TRBD1	TGTGCCACGTCAGAACAGGGGATCGGCTATGGCTACACCTTC	CATSEQGIGYGYTF
13	TRBV7-3	TRBJ2-1	.	.	TGTGCCAGCAGCTTAAGACTTAACAATGAGCAGTTCTTC	CASSLRLNNEQFF
16	TRBV18	TRBJ2-3	.	TRBD2	TGTGCCAGCTCACCCGCCAAGCGGGAGGGCACAGATACGCAGTATTTT	CASSPAKREGTDTQYF
14	TRBV19	TRBJ1-5	once	TRBD1	TGTGCCAGTAAAATCCAGGGGGCAAATCAGCCCCAGCATTTT	CASKIQGANQPQHF
15	TRBV7-3	TRBJ2-2	.	TRBD2	TGTGCCAGCTCGGTGGGACTAGCTGGGATCGGGGAGCTGTTTTTT	CASSVGLAGIGELFF
14	TRBV6-5	TRBJ2-5	once	.	TGTGCCAGCAGTTACTCGAGGCAGAAAGAGACCCAGTACTTC	CASSYSRQKETQYF
16	TRBV30	TRBJ1-2	once	TRBD1	TGTGCCTGGAGTGTAACGACAGGGGGAAGGGGCTATGGCTACACCTTC	CAWSVTTGGRGYGYTF
17	TRBV7-8	TRBJ2-6	.	TRBD2	TGTGCCAGCAGTCTAGCGGGAGGGCCTTCAGGGGCCAACGTCCTGACTTTC	CASSLAGGPSGANVLTF
16	TRBV9	TRBJ2-1	once	.	TGTGCCAGCGGGCGCGGGGAAGGCCGCTCCTACAATGAGCAGTTCTTC	CASGRGEGRSYNEQFF
16	TRBV5-1	TRBJ2-5	.	.	TGCGCCAGCAGCCAAATAGAAATACGGGGAGGAGAGACCCAGTACTTC	CASSQIEIRGGETQYF
16	TRBV9	TRBJ2-7	.	TRBD2	TGTGCCAGCAGCGTAGGGCCAGCGGGAGGATCCCACGAGCAGTACTTC	CASSVGPAGGSHEQYF
16	TRBV4-1	TRBJ1-3	.	.	TGCGCCAGCAGCCAAGATTTGGGCAGCTCTGGAAACACCATATATTTT	CASSQDLGSSGNTIYF
15	TRBV4-2	TRBJ2-3	.	TRBD2	TGTGCCAGCAGCCCACGGGAGGCCCGCACAGATACGCAGTATTTT	CASSPREARTDTQYF
16	TRBV24-1	TRBJ1-5	.	.	TGTGCCACCAGTGATAGAACAGCCCGAGGGAGTCAGCCCCAGCATTTT	CATSDRTARGSQPQHF
16	TRBV5-4	TRBJ2-3	once	TRBD2	TGTGCCAGCAGCAGTGGGGGGGACTATAGCACAGATACGCAGTATTTT	CASSSGGDYSTDTQYF
15	TRBV2	TRBJ2-1	.	.	TGTGCCAGCATCCCGGGGGGCCCTGTCTACAATGAGCAGTTCTTC	CASIPGGPVYNEQFF
15	TRBV19	TRBJ2-7	.	TRBD2	TGTGCCAGTAGTATAGGGACTAGCGGGAGTTACGAGCAGTACTTC	CASSIGTSGSYEQYF
13	TRBV27	TRBJ1-1	few	TRBD1	TGTGCCAGCAGAAGACAGGGGCCCACTGAAGCTTTCTTT	CASRRQGPTEAFF
13	TRBV7-8	TRBJ1-2	few	.	TGTGCCAGCAGCGTCGACAGAAACTATGGCTACACCTTC	CASSVDRNYGYTF
16	TRBV5-6	TRBJ2-1	.	.	TGTGCCAGCAGCTTGCTTCTTCCAAGCGGGACAAATGAGCAGTTCTTC	CASSLLLPSGTNEQFF
13	TRBV10-1	TRBJ2-7	.	.	TGCGCCAGCAAGCTAGCTCACTCCTACGAGCAGTACTTC	CASKLAHSYEQYF
13	TRBV2	TRBJ1-1	.	TRBD1	TGTGCCAGCAGGGGACAGTGGAACACTGAAGCTTTCTTT	CASRGQWNTEAFF